What follows are 21 T cell receptor beta chains derived from one specimen sequenced in a study of response to subunit inactivated influenza vaccine. TCRdb re-analysed the RT-PCR reads in MiXCR, keeping a single row per CDR3 protein. Counted here are approximately 570,000 distinct CDR3 sequences, 7.6% occurring once; the ten biggest clones make up about an eighth. The specimen was PBMCs from blood, collected around 25 months after vaccination. The source of these receptors is a man aged 50-75 years who received an inactivated influenza vaccine.

As to this clonotype: This may be a read error: a much more frequent sequence differs by one nucleotide. The V call is TRBV6-2 or TRBV6-3, the J call TRBJ1-1; 7 nucleotides agree with TRBD1. This CDR3 has 14 residues. Germline V gives CDR1 MNHEY, CDR2 SVGEGT. The CDR3 region is CARSDWTGNTEAFF. Here the CDR3 DNA reads TGTGCCCGCAGTGACTGGACAGGTAACACTGAAGCTTTCTTT.

This clonotype occurred many times. The V gene is TRBV24-1, the J gene TRBJ1-5; no firm D call. From germline, CDR1 is KGHDR and CDR2 SFDVKD. V was cut by 5 bases and J by 7 bases, with 11 bases left in between. This CDR3 comprises 13 residues. CDR3 residues: CATSAVGRQPQHF. As DNA, the CDR3 is TGTGCCACCAGTGCCGTGGGGAGGCAGCCCCAGCATTTT.

This clonotype has a handful of counts. CDR3 bases: TGCAGTGCTAGTACGGGACTCACCACAGATACGCAGTATTTT. Its translation is CSASTGLTTDTQYF. The gene calls are TRBV20-1 and TRBJ2-3; maybe TRBD2 (6 bases). V dropped 3 bases and J dropped 2 bases, with 12 bases sitting between them. Germline CDR1 and CDR2: DFQATT and SNEGSKA (reference sequence). The CDR3 consists of 14 residues.

This clonotype occurred a few times. The chain uses TRBV29-1 and TRBJ2-4, with no clear D. The CDR3 runs to 18 residues. The V and J ends lost 6 bases and 0 bases respectively, with 24 bases between them. Germline CDR1 and CDR2: SQVTM and ANQGSEA. The CDR3 nucleotides read TGCAGCGTCTACCGCATAATCAGCGAAATACTAGCCAAAAACATTCAGTACTTC. This translates into CSVYRIISEILAKNIQYF.

The gene calls are TRBV20-1 and TRBJ1-4; D remains ambiguous. The V end lost 4 bases, the J end lost 4 bases, and 10 bases lay between the germline ends. This CDR3 has 13 residues. Germline V gene sequence: CDR1 DFQATT, CDR2 SNEGSKA (reference sequence). This CDR3 reads CSAKKGLNEKLFF. The CDR3 bases are TGCAGTGCTAAAAAGGGCCTTAATGAAAAACTGTTTTTT.

This clonotype has just a few counts. This chain uses TRBV6-1 with TRBJ2-7; D is possibly TRBD1 (7 bases). CDR1 is MNHNS, CDR2 SASEGT, per germline. The CDR3 runs 14 residues. V lost 6 bases and J lost 7, with 19 bases in between. DNA of the CDR3: TGTGCCAGCAGGCCAACCGGGCCAGGGGGGGAGCAGTACTTC. This sequence encodes CASRPTGPGGEQYF.

The chain employs TRBV20-1 and TRBJ1-5; D is unresolved. There are 15 residues in the CDR3. The germline gives CDR1 DFQATT, CDR2 SNEGSKA (reference sequence). V was trimmed by 6 bases and J by 1 base, leaving 16 bases between them. This CDR3 reads CSAGSALGSNQPQHF. CDR3 nucleotides: TGCAGTGCAGGATCGGCCCTAGGGAGCAATCAGCCCCAGCATTTT.

This clonotype was seen only a few times. The rearrangement uses TRBV30 and TRBJ1-2, with D possibly TRBD1 on 6 matching bases. This CDR3 has 15 residues. Per the germline V gene, CDR1 is GTSNPN and CDR2 is SVGIG (reference sequence). Between the trimmed V and J ends, which lost 3 bases and 3 bases, there was a span of 17 bases. The CDR3 nucleotides read TGTGCCTGGAGCGGAAACAGGGAACTTGACTATGGCTACACCTTC. Translating gives CAWSGNRELDYGYTF.

This clonotype was counted only a few times. The V gene is TRBV9, the J gene TRBJ2-3; 10 bases map to TRBD2. This CDR3 contains 15 residues. The junction had 4 bases not matched to a gene; V was cut back by 4 bases and J by 2 bases. Per germline, CDR1 SGDLS and CDR2 YYNGEE. The CDR3 DNA is TGTGCCAGCAGCATGACTAGCGGGTTCACAGATACGCAGTATTTT. Translating gives CASSMTSGFTDTQYF.

The chain joins TRBV18 to TRBJ1-5; D is unclear. CDR1 KGHSH and CDR2 LQKENI come from the germline V gene. The CDR3 extends over 15 amino acids. The V end lost 2 bases, the J end lost 0 bases, and 8 bases lay between the germline ends. The CDR3 spells CASSPNLYSNQPQHF. The CDR3 nucleotides are TGTGCCAGCTCACCAAACCTATATAGCAATCAGCCCCAGCATTTT.

This clonotype was seen more than once but under ten times. This chain links TRBV6-1 with TRBJ1-6; the D gene is possibly TRBD1 (6 bases). The CDR3 spans 18 residues. Trimming took off 6 bases at V and 7 bases at J, with 25 bases between the two ends. CDR1 is MNHNS, CDR2 SASEGT, per germline. CDR3 region: CASSHNRDERDGNSPLHF. In DNA form, the CDR3 reads TGTGCCAGCAGCCACAACAGGGACGAGCGAGACGGGAATTCACCCCTCCACTTT.

A word on this clonotype: The germline gene is not matched at one end of the junction; a read error may be the cause. The gene calls are TRBV20-1 and TRBJ1-1; D call uncertain. From germline, CDR1 is DFQATT and CDR2 SNEGSKA (reference sequence). This CDR3 spans 10 amino acids. CDR3 sequence reads: CSASSPEVFF. The CDR3 DNA follows: TGCAGTGCTAGTTCGCCTGAAGTTTTCTTT.

This clonotype has only a few counts. The chain recombines TRBV29-1 with TRBJ2-7; TRBD2 agrees at 14 bases. V was pared by 4 bases and J by 3 bases, with 2 bases of the junction left unmatched. The CDR3 covers 14 residues. Germline V CDR1 and CDR2: SQVTM, ANQGSEA. The CDR3 coding sequence is TGCAGCGTTGGACTAGCGGGGGGGGTCTACGAGCAGTACTTC. Protein product: CSVGLAGGVYEQYF.

There are many counts of this clonotype. The V gene is TRBV10-3, the J gene TRBJ1-1, with D perhaps matching TRBD1 (6 bases). Germline CDR1 and CDR2: ENHRY and SYGVKD. This CDR3 is 16 amino acids long. Trimming took 0 bases from V and 3 from J, leaving 14 bases between them. Here the CDR3 DNA reads TGTGCCATCAGTGAGTCGTTGGGGGCTATCGACACTGAAGCTTTCTTT. Translating it yields CAISESLGAIDTEAFF.

This clonotype appeared a few times. This sequence joins TRBV10-3 and TRBJ2-1; the D is unclear. Trimming stripped 4 bases from V and 3 bases from J, with 7 bases between. Germline assignment: CDR1 ENHRY and CDR2 SYGVKD. The CDR3 is made up of 13 amino acids. The CDR3 DNA is TGTGCCATCAGTGGTTGGGGCTACAATGAGCAGTTCTTC. The encoded protein is CAISGWGYNEQFF.

The gene calls are TRBV5-1 and TRBJ2-1, with TRBD2 matching over 7 bases. The CDR3 sequence is 16 residues long. J was trimmed by 3 bases and V by 5 bases; bases with no gene match: 11. Germline V gene lookup returns CDR1 SGHRS and CDR2 YFSETQ. The CDR3 bases are TGCGCCAGCAGTTCCCCGGGACTACCGATCTACAATGAGCAGTTCTTC. This gives the protein CASSSPGLPIYNEQFF.

In this sample, this clonotype turned up a few times. This chain uses TRBV7-3 with TRBJ2-5; 12 nucleotides align to TRBD2. The V and J ends lost 4 bases and 4 bases, in that order; junction bases with no gene match: 7. The CDR3 is made up of 16 amino acids. Germline CDR1 reads SGHTA; CDR2 reads FQGTGA. CDR3 sequence: CASSSTSGRGGETQYF. The CDR3 nucleotides read TGTGCCAGCAGCTCGACTAGCGGGAGAGGAGGAGAGACCCAGTACTTC.

This clonotype was seen repeatedly, ten times or more. The CDR3 DNA reads TGTGCCACCAGCAGAGGGGGGCTAGATACGCAGTATTTT. It yields the protein CATSRGGLDTQYF. The genes are TRBV15 and TRBJ2-3; D perhaps matches TRBD1 (6 bases). Germline CDR1 reads LNHNV; CDR2 reads YYDKDF (reference sequence). This CDR3 has 13 amino acids. V lost 1 base to trimming and J lost 5 bases, with 7 bases between them.

In this sample, this clonotype turned up a few times. V gene TRBV9 combines with J gene TRBJ2-3; D not resolved. Germline V gives CDR1 SGDLS, CDR2 YYNGEE. The length of the CDR3 is 12 residues. Trimming took 7 bases from V and 2 from J, leaving 8 bases between them. The CDR3 sequence: CASGYSTDTQYF. CDR3 bases: TGTGCCAGCGGGTATTCCACAGATACGCAGTATTTT.

This clonotype was recorded a few times. The chain combines TRBV27 with TRBJ2-5, with TRBD1 identical over 9 bases. CDR3 length equals 14 residues. CDR1 is MNHEY and CDR2 is SMNVEV in the germline V gene (reference sequence). V dropped 2 bases and J dropped 7; count of bases not matched to a gene: 5. CDR3 in amino acids: CASSLKGQGVTQYF. CDR3 coding DNA: TGTGCCAGCAGTTTAAAGGGACAGGGAGTGACCCAGTACTTC.

This chain connects TRBV21-1 to TRBJ2-5; the table's D call, TRBD1, was not checked against the DNA. TRBV21-1 is a listed pseudogene. This CDR3 spans 14 amino acids. CDR3 residues: CASTPAAFQETQYF. The CDR3 DNA follows: TGTGCCAGCACCCCGGCGGCGTTCCAAGAGACCCAGTACTTC.